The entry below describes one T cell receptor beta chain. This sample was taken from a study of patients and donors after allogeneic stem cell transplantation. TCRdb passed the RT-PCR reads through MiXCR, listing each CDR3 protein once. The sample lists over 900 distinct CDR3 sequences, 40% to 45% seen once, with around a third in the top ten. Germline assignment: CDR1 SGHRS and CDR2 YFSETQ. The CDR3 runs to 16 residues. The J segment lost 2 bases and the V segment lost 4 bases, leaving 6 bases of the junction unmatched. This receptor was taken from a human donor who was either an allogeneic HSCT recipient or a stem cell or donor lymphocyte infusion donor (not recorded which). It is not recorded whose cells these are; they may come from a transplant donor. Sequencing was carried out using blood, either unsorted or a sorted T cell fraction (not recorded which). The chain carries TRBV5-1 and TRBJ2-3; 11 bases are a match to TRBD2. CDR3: CASSLGTSGSTDTQYF. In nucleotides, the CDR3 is TGCGCCAGCAGCCTAGGGACTAGCGGATCCACAGATACGCAGTATTTT.